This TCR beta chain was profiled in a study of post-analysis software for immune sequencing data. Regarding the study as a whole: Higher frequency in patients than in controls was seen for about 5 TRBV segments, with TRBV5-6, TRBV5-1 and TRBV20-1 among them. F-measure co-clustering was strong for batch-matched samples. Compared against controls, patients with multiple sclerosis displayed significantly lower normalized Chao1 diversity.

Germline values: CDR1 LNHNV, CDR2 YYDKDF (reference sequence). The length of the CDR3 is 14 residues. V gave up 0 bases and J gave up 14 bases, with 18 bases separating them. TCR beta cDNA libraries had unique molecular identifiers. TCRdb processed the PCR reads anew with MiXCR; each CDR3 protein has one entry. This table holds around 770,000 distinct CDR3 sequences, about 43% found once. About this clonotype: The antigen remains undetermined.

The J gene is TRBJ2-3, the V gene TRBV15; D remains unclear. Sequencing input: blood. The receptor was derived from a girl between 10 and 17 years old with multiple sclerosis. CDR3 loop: CATSRDPSDPARYF. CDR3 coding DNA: TGTGCCACCAGCAGAGATCCATCGGACCCTGCTCGGTATTTT.